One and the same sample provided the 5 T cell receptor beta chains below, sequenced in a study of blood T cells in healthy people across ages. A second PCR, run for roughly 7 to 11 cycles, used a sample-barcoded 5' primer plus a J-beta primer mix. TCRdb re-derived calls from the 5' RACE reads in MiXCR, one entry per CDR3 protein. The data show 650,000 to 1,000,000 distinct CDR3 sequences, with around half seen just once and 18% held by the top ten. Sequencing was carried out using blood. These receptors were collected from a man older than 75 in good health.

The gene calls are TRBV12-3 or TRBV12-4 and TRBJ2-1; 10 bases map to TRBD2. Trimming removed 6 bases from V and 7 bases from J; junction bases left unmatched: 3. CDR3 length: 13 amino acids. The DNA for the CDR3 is TGTGCCAGCAGACTAGCGGGAATAAATGAGCAGTTCTTC. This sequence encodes CASRLAGINEQFF.

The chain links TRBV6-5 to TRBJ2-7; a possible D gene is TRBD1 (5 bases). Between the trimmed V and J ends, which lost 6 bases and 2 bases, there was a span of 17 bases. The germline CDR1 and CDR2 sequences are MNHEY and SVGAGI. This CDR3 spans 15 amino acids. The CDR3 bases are TGTGCCAGCAGGCCACTCGCACAGGCGACCTACGAGCAGTACTTC. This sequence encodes CASRPLAQATYEQYF.

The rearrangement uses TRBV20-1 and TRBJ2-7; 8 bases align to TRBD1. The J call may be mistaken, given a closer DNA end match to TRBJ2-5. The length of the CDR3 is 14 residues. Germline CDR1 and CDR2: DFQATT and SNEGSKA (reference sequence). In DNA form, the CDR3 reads TGCAGTGCTAGAGCTGGACAGGGCAGGGGGACCCAGTACTTC. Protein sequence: CSARAGQGRGTQYF.

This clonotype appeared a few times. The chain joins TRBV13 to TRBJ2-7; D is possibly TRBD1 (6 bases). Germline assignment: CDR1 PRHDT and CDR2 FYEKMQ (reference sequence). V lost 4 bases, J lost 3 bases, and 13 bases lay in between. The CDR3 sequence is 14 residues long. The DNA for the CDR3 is TGTGCCAGCAGCTCACAGGGCGTCGACTACGAGCAGTACTTC. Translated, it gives CASSSQGVDYEQYF.

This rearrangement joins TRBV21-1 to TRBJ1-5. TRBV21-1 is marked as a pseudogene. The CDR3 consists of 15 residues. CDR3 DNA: TGTGCCAGCAGCAAATCGTTACCCGGCAATCAGCCCCAGCATTTT. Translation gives CASSKSLPGNQPQHF.